The sequence of this TCR beta chain was determined in a study of T cell changes during pregnancy in multiple sclerosis. Data came from immunoSEQ multiplex PCR; TCRdb stores just in-frame clones and leaves some out. The sample has 85,000 to 130,000 clones, around 90% seen once. V lost 1 base, J lost 6 bases, and 14 bases stayed unmatched. Germline loops: CDR1 SEHNR, CDR2 FQNEAQ (reference sequence). This CDR3 contains 17 residues. The source of this sequence is a female donor with multiple sclerosis, enrolled in a pregnancy study. The sample here was peripheral blood, taken before pregnancy. The gene calls are TRBV7-9 and TRBJ2-7, with 8 nucleotides matching TRBD2. The CDR3 nucleotides are TGTGCCAGCAGCTTAGGGATAACCGGGACTAGACCCTCCGAGCAGTACTTC. It specifies CASSLGITGTRPSEQYF.